This T cell receptor (beta chain) was captured by sequencing in a study of T-cell reconstitution after alpha-beta-depleted transplantation in children (dated by TCRdb to about 2016). With regard to the full study: Using TCR repertoire profiling, the study followed T-cell immune reconstitution in a quantitative way in children after TCRalphabeta/CD19-depleted allogeneic hematopoietic cell transplantation. What the work shows at the level of the full study, not this receptor alone: Hyperexpanded clone frequencies declined over subsequent months; after one year, T-cell counts and TCRbeta diversity were mostly attributed to newly produced T cells. The apparently early alphabetaT-cell count recovery about two months after transplant was reportedly dependent on only several hundred rapidly expanded clones derived from non-depleted graft cells. In some patients, the high TCRbeta diversity seen at day 60 was put down to recipient T cells and intrathymic progenitors that had survived conditioning.

To note about this clonotype: The clone's antigen remains unknown. No qualities accompany the bases; no much larger clone lies one base away.

Inclusive of the bounding cysteine and phenylalanine, the CDR3 is 15 residues long. Just the 45-base CDR3 DNA is kept, in frame starting at base 1. The germline V gene (reference sequence) sets CDR1 to DFQATT and CDR2 to SNEGSKA. The sample's time point label, in plain terms: day 60 (about 2 months) after transplantation. The treatment or condition label for this specimen denotes: allogeneic hematopoietic cell transplantation with graft depleted of TCRalphabeta T cells and CD19 B cells. Transplant recipients were children who received TCRalphabeta/CD19-depleted allogeneic hematopoietic cell grafts. Library creation used PCR. TCRdb records Illumina HiSeq 2500 as the sequencer. To normalize quantification of the TCRbeta repertoire, the TCR libraries were built with molecular barcoding that relied on unique molecular identifiers. TCRdb redid the processing of the public reads, applying fastp at Q25 and MiXCR, and retained in-frame beta chains. CDR3 protein duplicates are merged, each entry listing the most common genes and DNA. Recorded for this sample are over 45,000 distinct CDR3 sequences; around a tenth of them occurred a single time. Roughly 28% of the sample belongs to the ten largest clones.

Recombination joined TRBV20-1 with TRBJ1-3; perhaps TRBD1 is the D gene, with 6 bases matching. This clonotype was obtained from a male patient aged 2-15 years who had a stem cell transplant for chronic granulomatous disease, so the T cells may come from the graft donor. Sequencing was performed on PBMCs, mostly from graft donor cells, taken 60 days after TCRalphabeta/CD19-depleted stem cell transplant. The CDR3 amino acid sequence is: CIGGQGPSSGNTIYF. The DNA sequence is given as TGCATCGGGGGCCAGGGTCCGAGCTCTGGAAACACCATATATTTT.